This T cell receptor (beta chain) derives from a study of T-cell memory formation after mild COVID-19. Study-wide background: The study found TCR clusters largely donor specific.

Trimming left V 6 bases short and J 6 bases short, with 15 bases between. CDR1 and CDR2 (germline): SGHVS, FNYEAQ. The CDR3 runs to 14 residues. The study, taken as a whole, reports: Researchers found some responding clones in pre-infection memory, a sign that cross-reactive memory joined.

This clonotype was recorded once. Its matching antigen is unknown. Using its own MiXCR run on the 5' RACE reads, TCRdb lists one record per CDR3 protein. The sample shows 400,000 to 550,000 distinct CDR3 sequences, around 25% of them seen only once. Source material: PBMCs or a T cell subset sorted from them (not recorded which). The chain links TRBV7-6 to TRBJ1-5; maybe TRBD1 (5 bases). The clonotype was recovered from an adult woman who had mild COVID-19 (a few samples of this study predate the infection). Cell type and time point are not known. The CDR3 is CASSIGGYGQPQHF. CDR3 sequence (DNA): TGTGCCAGCAGTATCGGGGGGTACGGTCAGCCCCAGCATTTT.